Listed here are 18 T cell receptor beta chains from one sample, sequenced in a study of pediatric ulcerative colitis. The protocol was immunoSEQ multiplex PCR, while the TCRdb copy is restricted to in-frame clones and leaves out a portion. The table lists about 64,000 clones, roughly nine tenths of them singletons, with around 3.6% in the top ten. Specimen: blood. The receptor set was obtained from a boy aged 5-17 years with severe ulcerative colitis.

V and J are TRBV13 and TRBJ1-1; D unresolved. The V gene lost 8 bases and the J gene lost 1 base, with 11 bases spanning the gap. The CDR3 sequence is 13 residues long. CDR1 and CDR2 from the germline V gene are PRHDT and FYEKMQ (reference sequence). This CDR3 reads CASSRTRNTEAFF. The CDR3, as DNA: TGTGCCAGCTCCAGGACGAGGAACACTGAAGCTTTCTTT.

The CDR3 DNA reads as TGTGCCTGGAGTCCCATCGGACTAGCGGGAGGGTCGTACGAGCAGTACTTC. This translates into CAWSPIGLAGGSYEQYF. V usage is TRBV30 and J usage is TRBJ2-7; 15 bases agree with TRBD2. Unmatched junction bases numbered 9, after V lost 2 bases and J lost 4 bases. Germline assignment: CDR1 GTSNPN and CDR2 SVGIG (reference sequence). The CDR3 is 17 residues long.

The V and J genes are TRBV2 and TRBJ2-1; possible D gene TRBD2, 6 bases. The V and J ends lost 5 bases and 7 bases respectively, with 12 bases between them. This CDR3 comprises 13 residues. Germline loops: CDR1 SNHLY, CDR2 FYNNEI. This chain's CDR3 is CASSQRSGNEQFF. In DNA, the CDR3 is TGTGCCAGCAGTCAGAGAAGCGGGAATGAGCAGTTCTTC.

CDR3: CASSLYGETFYNEQFF. The DNA for the CDR3 is TGTGCCAGCAGTTTGTACGGCGAGACCTTCTACAATGAGCAGTTCTTC. The chain combines TRBV27 with TRBJ2-1; the D is unclear. This CDR3 spans 16 amino acids. V lost 3 bases and J 3 bases, leaving 15 bases between the germline ends. CDR1 and CDR2 (germline): MNHEY, SMNVEV (reference sequence).

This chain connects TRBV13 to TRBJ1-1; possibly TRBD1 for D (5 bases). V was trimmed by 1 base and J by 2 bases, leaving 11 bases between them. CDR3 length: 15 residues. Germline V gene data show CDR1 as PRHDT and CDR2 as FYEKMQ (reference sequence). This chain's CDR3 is CASSLVGTHNTEAFF. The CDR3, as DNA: TGTGCCAGCAGCTTAGTAGGGACTCATAACACTGAAGCTTTCTTT.

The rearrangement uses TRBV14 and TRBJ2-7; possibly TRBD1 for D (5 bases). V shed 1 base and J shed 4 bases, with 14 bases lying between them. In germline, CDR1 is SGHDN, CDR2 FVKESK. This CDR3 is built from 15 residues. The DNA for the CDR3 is TGTGCCAGCAGCCAAGGGCAGGGTATCGCTTACGAGCAGTACTTC. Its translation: CASSQGQGIAYEQYF.

In DNA form, the CDR3 reads TGCGCCAGCAGCGAGGGCAATCTTTCCTACGAGCAGTACTTC. This sequence encodes CASSEGNLSYEQYF. The chain carries TRBV5-1 and TRBJ2-7; TRBD2 might be the D (5 bases). V shed 4 bases and J shed 1 base, with 12 bases lying between them. The CDR3 contains 14 residues. Germline V gene data show CDR1 as SGHRS and CDR2 as YFSETQ.

CDR3 amino acids: CASKGEETQYF. The CDR3 DNA is TGTGCCAGCAAGGGGGAAGAGACCCAGTACTTC. This chain connects TRBV2 to TRBJ2-5; D is perhaps TRBD1 (6 bases). There are 11 residues in the CDR3. Per the germline V gene, CDR1 is SNHLY and CDR2 is FYNNEI. Deletions cut 7 bases from V and 3 bases from J, with 6 bases between.

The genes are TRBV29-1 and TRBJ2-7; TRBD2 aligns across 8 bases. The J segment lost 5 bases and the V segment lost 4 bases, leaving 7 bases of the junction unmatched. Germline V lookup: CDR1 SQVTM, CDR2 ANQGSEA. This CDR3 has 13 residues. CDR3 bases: TGCAGCGTTGTGGAGCGGGAGTCCCACGAGCAGTACTTC. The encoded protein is CSVVERESHEQYF.

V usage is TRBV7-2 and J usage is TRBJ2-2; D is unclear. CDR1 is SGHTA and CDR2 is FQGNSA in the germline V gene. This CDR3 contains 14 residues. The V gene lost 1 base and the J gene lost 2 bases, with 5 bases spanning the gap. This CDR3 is CASSLDRNTGELFF. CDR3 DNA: TGTGCCAGCAGCTTAGATCGCAACACCGGGGAGCTGTTTTTT.

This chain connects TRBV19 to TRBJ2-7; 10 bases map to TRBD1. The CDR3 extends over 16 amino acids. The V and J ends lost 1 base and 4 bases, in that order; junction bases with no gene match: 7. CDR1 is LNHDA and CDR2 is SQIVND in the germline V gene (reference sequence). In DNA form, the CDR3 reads TGTGCCAGTAGTATAGGAATGGGGACAGGGGATTACGAGCAGTACTTC. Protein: CASSIGMGTGDYEQYF.

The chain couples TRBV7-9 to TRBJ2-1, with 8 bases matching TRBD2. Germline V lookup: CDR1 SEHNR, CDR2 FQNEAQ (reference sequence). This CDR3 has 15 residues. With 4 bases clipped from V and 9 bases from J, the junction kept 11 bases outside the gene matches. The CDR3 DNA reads TGTGCCAGCAGCTCACCGGGACTAGGCACGGGTGAGCAGTTCTTC. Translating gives CASSSPGLGTGEQFF.

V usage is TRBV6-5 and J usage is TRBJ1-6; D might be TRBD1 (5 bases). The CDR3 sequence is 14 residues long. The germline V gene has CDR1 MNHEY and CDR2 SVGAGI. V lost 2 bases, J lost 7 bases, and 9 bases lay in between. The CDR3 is CASSYVGENSPLHF. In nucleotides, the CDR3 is TGTGCCAGCAGTTACGTGGGGGAAAATTCACCCCTCCACTTT.

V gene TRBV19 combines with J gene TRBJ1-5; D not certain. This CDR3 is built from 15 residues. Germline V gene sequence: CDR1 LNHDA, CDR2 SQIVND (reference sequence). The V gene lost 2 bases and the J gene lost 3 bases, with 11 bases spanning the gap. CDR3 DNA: TGTGCCAGTAGTATACCGGACTATTCCAATCAGCCCCAGCATTTT. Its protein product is CASSIPDYSNQPQHF.

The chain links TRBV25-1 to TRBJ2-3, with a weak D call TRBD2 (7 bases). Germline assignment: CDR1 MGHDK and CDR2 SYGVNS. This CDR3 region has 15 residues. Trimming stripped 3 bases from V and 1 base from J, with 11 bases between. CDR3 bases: TGTGCCAGCAGTGACGGGGGGCGCGGCACAGATACGCAGTATTTT. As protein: CASSDGGRGTDTQYF.

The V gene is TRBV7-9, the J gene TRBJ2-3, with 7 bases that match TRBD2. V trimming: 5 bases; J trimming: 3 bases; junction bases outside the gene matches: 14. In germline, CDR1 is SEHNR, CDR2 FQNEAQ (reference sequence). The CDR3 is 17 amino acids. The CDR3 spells CASSTPGTNGYTDTQYF. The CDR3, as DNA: TGTGCCAGCAGCACTCCCGGGACTAATGGTTATACAGATACGCAGTATTTT.

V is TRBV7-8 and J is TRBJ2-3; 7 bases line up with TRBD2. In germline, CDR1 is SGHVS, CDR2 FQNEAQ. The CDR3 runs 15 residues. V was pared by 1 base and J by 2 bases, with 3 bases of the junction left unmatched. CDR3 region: CASSLGGRATDTQYF. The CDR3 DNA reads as TGTGCCAGCAGCTTAGGTGGGAGGGCCACAGATACGCAGTATTTT.

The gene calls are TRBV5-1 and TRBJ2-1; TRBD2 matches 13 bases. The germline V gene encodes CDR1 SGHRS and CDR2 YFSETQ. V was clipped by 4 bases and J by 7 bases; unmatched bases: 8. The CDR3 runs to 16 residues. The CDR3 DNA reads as TGCGCCAGCAGCGCAACCGGGACTAGCGGGACTAATGAGCAGTTCTTC. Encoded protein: CASSATGTSGTNEQFF.